This T cell receptor beta chain originates from a study of response to subunit inactivated influenza vaccine. The study's findings and limits: The authors put forward the suggestion that each seasonal influenza vaccination may bring in only a limited number of new T cells.

This clonotype has ten or more counts. The antigen remains undetermined. TCRdb passed the RT-PCR reads through MiXCR, listing each CDR3 protein once. Here the sample spans about 530,000 distinct CDR3 sequences, 12% being singletons. Germline CDR1 MNHEY, CDR2 SVGAGI. With 0 bases removed from V and 0 bases from J, the gap between germline ends came to 7 bases. The CDR3 runs to 15 residues. This sequence joins TRBV6-5 and TRBJ2-3; unclear D gene. Source: PBMCs from blood, taken on the day of vaccination. The receptor was isolated from a middle-aged man who received an inactivated influenza vaccine. The CDR3 DNA reads TGTGCCAGCAGTTACTCGTCTGGCAGCACAGATACGCAGTATTTT. It is translated as CASSYSSGSTDTQYF.